The T cell receptor beta chain described here comes from a study of CD8 T cells in ankylosing spondylitis. Study observations and caveats: Significant enrichment of disease-linked clones was reportedly seen in matched ankylosing spondylitis synovial fluid. A TCR beta motif of eight or nine highly homologous variants seemed to mark ankylosing spondylitis blood.

Worth noting for this clonotype: Its antigen remains unidentified.

MiXCR was run by TCRdb on the 5' RACE reads, yielding one entry per CDR3 protein. The sample has under 250,000 distinct CDR3 sequences, roughly 32% seen once. This CDR3 contains 14 residues. V shed 3 bases and J 5 bases; nucleotides not matched to a gene: 6. The sequence was collected from a male donor with ankylosing spondylitis or in good health (not recorded which). The genes are TRBV12-3 or TRBV12-4 and TRBJ2-7; 8 bases line up with TRBD2. Sequencing was carried out using blood, either unsorted or a sorted T cell fraction (not recorded which). CDR3 sequence (DNA): TGTGCCAGCAGTTTCTCCGGGGGGGCCAACGAGCAGTACTTC. This encodes CASSFSGGANEQYF.